This T cell receptor beta chain was profiled in a study of T cell clonality in common variable immunodeficiency. Whole-study findings and limits: Reportedly, TCR beta sequences from common variable immunodeficiency showed fewer deletions and N-nucleotide insertions.

TCRdb's table, derived via immunoSEQ multiplex PCR, lists solely in-frame clones and lacks some. This record lists about 23,000 clones, none seen once only, and the top ten clones contain roughly 9%. About this clone: Its antigen is currently unknown. The observed sequence ends 3 residues before the CDR3 terminus, with the missing tail filled in from the germline J gene.

From germline, CDR1 is DFQATT and CDR2 SNEGSKA (reference sequence). J gave up 1 base and V 3 bases, and 6 bases lay outside the gene matches. The CDR3 is 16 amino acids. The TCR originated in a human donor with common variable immunodeficiency. The V call is TRBV20-1, the J call TRBJ2-7; TRBD2 matches at 13 bases. The sample was peripheral blood mononuclear cells. CDR3 DNA (partial): TGCAGTGCTAGCCTTACTAGCGGGGGGGTTTCCTACGAG. Protein sequence: CSASLTSGGVSYE. The entire CDR3 protein is CSASLTSGGVSYEQYF.